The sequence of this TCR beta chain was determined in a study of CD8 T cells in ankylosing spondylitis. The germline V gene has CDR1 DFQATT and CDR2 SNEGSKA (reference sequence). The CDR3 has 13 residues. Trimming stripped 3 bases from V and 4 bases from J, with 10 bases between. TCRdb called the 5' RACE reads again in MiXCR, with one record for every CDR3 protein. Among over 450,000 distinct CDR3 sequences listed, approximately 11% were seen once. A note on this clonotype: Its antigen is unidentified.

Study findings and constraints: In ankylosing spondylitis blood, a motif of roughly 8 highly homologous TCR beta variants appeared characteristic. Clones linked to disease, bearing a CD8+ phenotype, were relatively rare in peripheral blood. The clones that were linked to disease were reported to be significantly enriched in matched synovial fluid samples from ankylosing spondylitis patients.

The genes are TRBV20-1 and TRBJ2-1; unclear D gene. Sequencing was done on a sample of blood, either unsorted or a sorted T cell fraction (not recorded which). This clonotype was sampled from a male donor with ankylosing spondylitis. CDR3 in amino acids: CSASVTRYNEQFF. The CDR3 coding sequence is TGCAGTGCTAGCGTCACCCGATACAATGAGCAGTTCTTC.